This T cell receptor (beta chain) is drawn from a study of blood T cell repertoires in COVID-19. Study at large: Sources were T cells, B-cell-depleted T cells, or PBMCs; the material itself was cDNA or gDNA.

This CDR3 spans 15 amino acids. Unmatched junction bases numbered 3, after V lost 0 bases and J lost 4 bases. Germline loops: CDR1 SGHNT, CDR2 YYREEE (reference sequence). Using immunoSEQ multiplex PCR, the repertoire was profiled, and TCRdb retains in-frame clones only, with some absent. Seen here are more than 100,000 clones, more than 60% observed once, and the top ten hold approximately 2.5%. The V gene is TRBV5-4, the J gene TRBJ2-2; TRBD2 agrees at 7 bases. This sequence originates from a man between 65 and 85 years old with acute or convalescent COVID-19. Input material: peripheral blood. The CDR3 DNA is TGTGCCAGCAGCTTGGGGAGGGAGGGCACCGGGGAGCTGTTTTTT. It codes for CASSLGREGTGELFF.